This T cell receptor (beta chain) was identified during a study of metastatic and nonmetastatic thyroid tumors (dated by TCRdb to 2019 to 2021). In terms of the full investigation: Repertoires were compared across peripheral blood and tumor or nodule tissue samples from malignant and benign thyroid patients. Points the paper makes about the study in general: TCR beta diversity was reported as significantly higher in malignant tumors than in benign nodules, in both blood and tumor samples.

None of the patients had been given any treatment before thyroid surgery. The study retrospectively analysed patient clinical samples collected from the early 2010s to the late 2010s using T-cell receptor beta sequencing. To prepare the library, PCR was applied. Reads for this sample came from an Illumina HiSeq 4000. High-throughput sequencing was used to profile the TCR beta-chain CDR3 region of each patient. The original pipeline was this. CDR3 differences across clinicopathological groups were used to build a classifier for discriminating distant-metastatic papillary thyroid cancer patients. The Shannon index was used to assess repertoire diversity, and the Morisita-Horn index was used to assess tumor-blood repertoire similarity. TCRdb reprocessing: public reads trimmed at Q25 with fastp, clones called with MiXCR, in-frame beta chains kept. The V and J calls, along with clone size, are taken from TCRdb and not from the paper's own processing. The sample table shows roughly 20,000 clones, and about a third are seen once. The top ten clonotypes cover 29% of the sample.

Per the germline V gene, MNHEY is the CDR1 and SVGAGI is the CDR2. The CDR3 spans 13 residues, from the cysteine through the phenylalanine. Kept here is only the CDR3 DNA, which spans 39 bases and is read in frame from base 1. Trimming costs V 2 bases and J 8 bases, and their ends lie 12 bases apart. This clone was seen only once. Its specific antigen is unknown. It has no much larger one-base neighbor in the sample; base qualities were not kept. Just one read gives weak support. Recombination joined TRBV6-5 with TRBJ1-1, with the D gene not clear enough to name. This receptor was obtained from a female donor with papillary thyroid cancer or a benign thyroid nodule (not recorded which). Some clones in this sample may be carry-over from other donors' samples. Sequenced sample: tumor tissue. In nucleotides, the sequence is TGTGCCAGCAGTTACCCCCCCCCCGGAGAAGCTTTCTTT. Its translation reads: CASSYPPPGEAFF.